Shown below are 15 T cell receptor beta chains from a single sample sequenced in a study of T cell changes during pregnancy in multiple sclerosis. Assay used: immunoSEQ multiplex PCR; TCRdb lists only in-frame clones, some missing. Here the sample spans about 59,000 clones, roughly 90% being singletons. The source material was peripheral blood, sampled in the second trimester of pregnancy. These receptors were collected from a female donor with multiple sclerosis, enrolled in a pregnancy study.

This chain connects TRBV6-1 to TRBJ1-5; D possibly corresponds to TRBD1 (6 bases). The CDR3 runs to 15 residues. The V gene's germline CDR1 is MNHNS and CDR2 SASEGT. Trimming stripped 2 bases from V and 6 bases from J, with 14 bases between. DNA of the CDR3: TGTGCCAGCAGTGAAATAGGGGGAAGCGTTCAGCCCCAGCATTTT. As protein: CASSEIGGSVQPQHF.

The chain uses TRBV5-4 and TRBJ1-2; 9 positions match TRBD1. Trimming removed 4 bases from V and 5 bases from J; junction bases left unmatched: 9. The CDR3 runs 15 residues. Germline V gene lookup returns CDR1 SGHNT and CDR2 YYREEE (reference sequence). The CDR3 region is CASSPAGQGFYGYTF. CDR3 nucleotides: TGTGCCAGCAGCCCCGCGGGACAGGGATTTTATGGCTACACCTTC.

This CDR3 is CSVAQGQEAYEQYF. The CDR3 nucleotides are TGCAGCGTTGCCCAGGGACAAGAAGCCTACGAGCAGTACTTC. V is TRBV29-1 and J is TRBJ2-7, with D possibly being TRBD1 (6 bases). The germline V and J ends were trimmed by 4 bases and 2 bases, with 15 bases remaining between them. The CDR3 has 14 residues. Germline V gene sequence: CDR1 SQVTM, CDR2 ANQGSEA.

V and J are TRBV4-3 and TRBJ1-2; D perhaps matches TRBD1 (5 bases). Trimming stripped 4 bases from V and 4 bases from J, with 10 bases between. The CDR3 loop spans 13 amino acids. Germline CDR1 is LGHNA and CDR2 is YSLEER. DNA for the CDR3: TGCGCCAGCAGCCTTGACAGAAGCTATGGCTACACCTTC. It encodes CASSLDRSYGYTF.

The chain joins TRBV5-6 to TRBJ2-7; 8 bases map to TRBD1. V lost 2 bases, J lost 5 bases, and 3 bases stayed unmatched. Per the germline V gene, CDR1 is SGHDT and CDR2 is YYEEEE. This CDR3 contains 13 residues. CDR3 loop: CASSLPQGDEQYF. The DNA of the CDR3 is TGTGCCAGCAGCTTACCACAGGGGGACGAGCAGTACTTC.

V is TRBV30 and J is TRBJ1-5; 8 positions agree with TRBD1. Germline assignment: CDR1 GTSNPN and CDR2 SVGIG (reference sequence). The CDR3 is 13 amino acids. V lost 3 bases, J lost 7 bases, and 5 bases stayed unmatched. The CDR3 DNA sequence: TGTGCCTGGAGCCGACAGGGGAGGCAGCCCCAGCATTTT. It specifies CAWSRQGRQPQHF. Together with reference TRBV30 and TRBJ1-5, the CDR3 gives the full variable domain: SQTIHQWPATLVQPVGSPLSLECTVEGTSNPNLYWYRQAAGRGLQLLFYSVGIGQISSEVPQNLSASRPQDRQFILSSKKLLLSDSGFYLCAWSRQGRQPQHFGDGTRLSIL.

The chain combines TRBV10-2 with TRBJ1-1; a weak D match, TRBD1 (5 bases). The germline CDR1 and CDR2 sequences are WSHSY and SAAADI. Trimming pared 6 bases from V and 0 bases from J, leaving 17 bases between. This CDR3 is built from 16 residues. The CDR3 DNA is TGCGCCAGCAGCGGGGGAGGGGTCCTCATGAACACTGAAGCTTTCTTT. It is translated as CASSGGGVLMNTEAFF.

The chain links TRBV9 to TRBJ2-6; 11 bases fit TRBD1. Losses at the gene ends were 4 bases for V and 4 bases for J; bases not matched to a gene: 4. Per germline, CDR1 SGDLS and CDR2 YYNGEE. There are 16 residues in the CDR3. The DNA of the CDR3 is TGTGCCAGCAGCTCAGGACAGGGGGCCGGGGCCAACGTCCTGACTTTC. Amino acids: CASSSGQGAGANVLTF.

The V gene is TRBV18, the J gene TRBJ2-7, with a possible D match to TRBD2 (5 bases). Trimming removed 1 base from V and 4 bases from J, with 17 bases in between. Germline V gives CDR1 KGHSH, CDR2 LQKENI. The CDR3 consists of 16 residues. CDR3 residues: CASSPRRLGEPYEQYF. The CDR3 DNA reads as TGTGCCAGCTCACCACGGCGATTGGGAGAACCTTACGAGCAGTACTTC.

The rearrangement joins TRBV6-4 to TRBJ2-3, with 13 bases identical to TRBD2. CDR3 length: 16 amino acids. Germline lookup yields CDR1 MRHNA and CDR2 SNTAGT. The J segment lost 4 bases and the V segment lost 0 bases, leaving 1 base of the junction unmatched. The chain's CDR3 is CASSDSGTSGADTQYF. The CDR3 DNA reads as TGTGCCAGCAGTGACTCAGGGACTAGCGGGGCAGATACGCAGTATTTT.

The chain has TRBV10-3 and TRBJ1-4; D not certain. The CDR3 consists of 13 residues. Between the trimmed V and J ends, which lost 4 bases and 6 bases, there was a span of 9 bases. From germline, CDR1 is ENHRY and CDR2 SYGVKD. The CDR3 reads CAISAGQDEKLFF. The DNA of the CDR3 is TGTGCCATCAGTGCGGGTCAAGATGAAAAACTGTTTTTT.

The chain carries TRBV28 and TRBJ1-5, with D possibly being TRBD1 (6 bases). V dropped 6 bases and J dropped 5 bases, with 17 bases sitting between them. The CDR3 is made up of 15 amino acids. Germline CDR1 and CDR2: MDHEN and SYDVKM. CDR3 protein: CASRPMDSTHQPQHF. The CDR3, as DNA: TGTGCCAGCAGGCCTATGGACAGCACCCATCAGCCCCAGCATTTT.

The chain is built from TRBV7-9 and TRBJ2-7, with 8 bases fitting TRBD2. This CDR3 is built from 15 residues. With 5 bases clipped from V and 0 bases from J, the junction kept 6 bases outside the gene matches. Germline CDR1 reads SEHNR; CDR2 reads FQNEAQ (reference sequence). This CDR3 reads CASSPGRGISYEQYF. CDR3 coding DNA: TGTGCCAGCAGCCCCGGGAGGGGTATCTCCTACGAGCAGTACTTC. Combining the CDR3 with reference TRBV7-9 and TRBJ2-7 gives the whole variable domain DTGVSQNPRHKITKRGQNVTFRCDPISEHNRLYWYRQTLGQGPEFLTYFQNEAQLEKSRLLSDRFSAERPKGSFSTLEIQRTEQGDSAMYLCASSPGRGISYEQYFGPGTRLTVT.

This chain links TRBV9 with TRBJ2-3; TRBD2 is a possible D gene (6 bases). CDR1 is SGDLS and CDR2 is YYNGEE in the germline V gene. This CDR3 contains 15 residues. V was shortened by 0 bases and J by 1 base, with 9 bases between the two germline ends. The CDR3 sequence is CASSVVGGGTDTQYF. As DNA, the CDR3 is TGTGCCAGCAGCGTAGTCGGAGGGGGCACAGATACGCAGTATTTT.

The DNA for the CDR3 is TGCGCCAGCAGCGCACAGGGATTCCGTCCCTCTGGGGCCAACGTCCTGACTTTC. This codes for CASSAQGFRPSGANVLTF. The J gene is TRBJ2-6, the V gene TRBV5-1; D possibly corresponds to TRBD1 (6 bases). CDR1 and CDR2 from the germline V gene are SGHRS and YFSETQ. The CDR3 length is 18 residues. V was cut by 4 bases and J by 0 bases, with 17 bases left in between.